The next 20 T cell receptor beta chains were all read from a single sample in a study of shared clonotypes between healthy human individuals (dated by TCRdb to 2018 to 2021). Library construction relied on the immunoSEQ multiplex PCR assay. TCRdb mirrors the immuneACCESS table, restricted to in-frame sequences. Some clones are absent from its copies; in checked studies, under half trace to an unresolved V gene, and the reason for the others is unknown. The sample records over a million clones, approximately 96% of which are singletons. The top ten clonotypes cover about 1% of the sample. The sample consisted of naive CD4+ T cells sorted from blood. This specimen's cell subset or site label, interpreted: CD45RA+ positively selected. Receptors were obtained from a man aged 25 to 45 in good health.

The chain uses TRBV7-9 and TRBJ2-7; 9 positions agree with TRBD2. The CDR3 length is 15 residues. From germline, CDR1 is SEHNR and CDR2 FQNEAQ (reference sequence). The junction had 6 bases not matched to a gene; V was cut back by 2 bases and J by 4 bases. The CDR3 region is CASSLLAGVGYEQYF. The CDR3 coding sequence is TGTGCCAGCAGCTTATTAGCGGGAGTTGGGTACGAGCAGTACTTC.

DNA of the CDR3: TGTGCCAGCAGCCCAGGATGGGGGGCTGGAGAGACCCAGTACTTC. This translates into CASSPGWGAGETQYF. This chain links TRBV27 with TRBJ2-5, with D perhaps matching TRBD1 or TRBD2 (6 bases each). This CDR3 spans 15 amino acids. From germline, CDR1 is MNHEY and CDR2 SMNVEV (reference sequence). The V gene lost 6 bases and the J gene lost 4 bases, with 18 bases spanning the gap.

The J gene is TRBJ2-1, the V gene TRBV7-8, with TRBD1 as a possible D gene (6 bases). The CDR3 is 14 residues long. Germline lookup yields CDR1 SGHVS and CDR2 FQNEAQ. V lost 5 bases and J 6 bases, leaving 14 bases between the germline ends. CDR3: CASSLTRGTNEQFF. CDR3 nucleotides: TGTGCCAGCAGCCTGACCAGGGGAACCAATGAGCAGTTCTTC.

V usage is TRBV25-1 and J usage is TRBJ2-5; 11 bases are shared with TRBD2. CDR3 size: 15 residues. Germline V gene sequence: CDR1 MGHDK, CDR2 SYGVNS. Trimming at V came to 3 bases and at J to 5 bases, leaving 5 bases not matched to a gene. The CDR3: CASSEGASGRETQYF. CDR3 bases: TGTGCCAGCAGTGAGGGTGCTAGCGGGAGGGAGACCCAGTACTTC.

This rearrangement joins TRBV5-1 to TRBJ2-7; no definite D call. This CDR3 spans 16 amino acids. CDR1 is SGHRS and CDR2 is YFSETQ in the germline V gene. V lost 0 bases, J lost 2 bases, and 15 bases lay in between. The CDR3 DNA follows: TGCGCCAGCAGCTTGGAGGAAGTCGGATTGACCTACGAGCAGTACTTC. Residues: CASSLEEVGLTYEQYF.

The chain couples TRBV19 to TRBJ2-3; D may be TRBD1 (6 bases). The CDR3 is made up of 14 amino acids. Germline assignment: CDR1 LNHDA and CDR2 SQIVND (reference sequence). Trimming removed 2 bases from V and 0 bases from J, with 6 bases in between. CDR3 sequence: CASSIQGSTDTQYF. CDR3 nucleotide sequence: TGTGCCAGTAGTATACAGGGGAGCACAGATACGCAGTATTTT.

The chain uses TRBV29-1 and TRBJ1-2, with D hard to call. The CDR3 has 12 residues. V was pared by 4 bases and J by 4 bases, with 10 bases between. The V gene's germline CDR1 is SQVTM and CDR2 ANQGSEA. DNA of the CDR3: TGCAGCGTTGGTGGCTCACCCTATGGCTACACCTTC. It translates to CSVGGSPYGYTF.

The rearrangement joins TRBV5-1 to TRBJ2-3, with D unclear. The CDR3 sequence is 15 residues long. Germline V lookup: CDR1 SGHRS, CDR2 YFSETQ. V was shortened by 0 bases and J by 5 bases, with 13 bases between the two germline ends. The CDR3 here is CASSLAPGHGDTQYF. The CDR3 DNA sequence: TGCGCCAGCAGCTTGGCACCGGGCCATGGAGATACGCAGTATTTT.

This rearrangement joins TRBV28 to TRBJ2-7; a weak D match, TRBD1 (6 bases). This CDR3 is built from 14 residues. CDR1 is MDHEN and CDR2 is SYDVKM in the germline V gene. V lost 6 bases and J lost 3, with 15 bases in between. DNA for the CDR3: TGTGCCAGCAGAACCGGGACACCCCTCTACGAGCAGTACTTC. Protein product: CASRTGTPLYEQYF.

The CDR3 DNA sequence: TGCAGCGCCGTGTTCAGGGAGAATAATCAGCCCCAGCATTTT. Its protein is CSAVFRENNQPQHF. The rearrangement links TRBV29-1 to TRBJ1-5; D perhaps matches TRBD1 (5 bases). V shed 7 bases and J shed 4 bases, with 17 bases lying between them. Germline V gives CDR1 SQVTM, CDR2 ANQGSEA. This CDR3 is 14 amino acids long. Looking up the rest from reference TRBV29-1 and TRBJ1-5 gives the full variable domain: SAVISQKPSRDICQRGTSLTIQCQVDSQVTMMFWYRQQPGQSLTLIATANQGSEATYESGFVIDKFPISRPNLTFSTLTVSNMSPEDSSIYLCSAVFRENNQPQHFGDGTRLSIL.

For this clone: Within the sample, other DNA sequences also encode this same CDR3. The gene calls are TRBV28 and TRBJ2-7, with a weak D call TRBD1 (6 bases). The CDR3 has 12 residues. Trimming shortened V by 6 bases and J by 3 bases, and 9 bases separated the two germline ends. Germline V gene sequence: CDR1 MDHEN, CDR2 SYDVKM. The CDR3, as DNA: TGTGCCAGCAGACCGGACAGCTACGAGCAGTACTTC. Translating gives CASRPDSYEQYF.

The chain couples TRBV2 to TRBJ1-2; D may be TRBD1 (6 bases). Trimming cost V 1 base and J 4 bases, with 10 bases left between them. Germline V CDR1 and CDR2: SNHLY, FYNNEI. The CDR3 runs 14 residues. The DNA for the CDR3 is TGTGCCAGCAGTGAAGTTAGGACAGCCTATGGCTACACCTTC. The encoded protein is CASSEVRTAYGYTF.

The CDR3 DNA follows: TGTGCCAACCCCGTTACTAGCGGGCACACCAGCTCCTACGAGCAGTACTTC. Translation gives CANPVTSGHTSSYEQYF. The rearrangement uses TRBV28 and TRBJ2-7; 9 bases agree with TRBD2. Germline values: CDR1 MDHEN, CDR2 SYDVKM. V trimming: 10 bases; J trimming: 0 bases; junction bases outside the gene matches: 16. This CDR3 has 17 amino acids.

V is TRBV4-3 and J is TRBJ2-7, with 7 bases lining up with TRBD2. Germline trimming cut 4 bases from V and 0 bases from J; bases unmatched to any gene: 0. The CDR3 runs to 13 residues. Germline V CDR1 and CDR2: LGHNA, YSLEER. The CDR3 DNA follows: TGCGCCAGCAGCCGGGGGGGCTCCTACGAGCAGTACTTC. Amino acid sequence: CASSRGGSYEQYF.

The V gene is TRBV6-1, the J gene TRBJ1-1; 9 bases line up with TRBD1. Trimming took 2 bases from V and 1 from J; bases not matched to a gene: 2. Germline CDR1 reads MNHNS; CDR2 reads SASEGT. CDR3 length equals 15 residues. The CDR3 loop is CASSELTGGNTEAFF. In DNA form, the CDR3 reads TGTGCCAGCAGTGAATTGACAGGGGGGAACACTGAAGCTTTCTTT.

In its sample, this clone was seen once. This chain connects TRBV27 to TRBJ1-1; no clear D. V was cut by 9 bases and J by 0 bases, with 20 bases left in between. The CDR3 has 16 amino acids. Germline values: CDR1 MNHEY, CDR2 SMNVEV (reference sequence). The CDR3 DNA reads TGTGCCAGTTACGGATACAGACAATTAATGAACACTGAAGCTTTCTTT. As protein: CASYGYRQLMNTEAFF.

The rearrangement joins TRBV5-1 to TRBJ1-3, with TRBD1 matching 7 bases. V lost 0 bases to trimming and J lost 3 bases; unmatched junction nucleotides: 6. CDR1 SGHRS and CDR2 YFSETQ come from the germline V gene. The CDR3 has 16 amino acids. The CDR3 nucleotides are TGCGCCAGCAGCTTGGCAGGGGGTCGCTATGGAAACACCATATATTTT. Protein product: CASSLAGGRYGNTIYF.

V is TRBV7-6 and J is TRBJ2-5; 9 nucleotides match TRBD2. V trimming: 4 bases; J trimming: 6 bases; junction bases outside the gene matches: 15. This CDR3 comprises 17 residues. Germline CDR1 reads SGHVS; CDR2 reads FNYEAQ. The DNA for the CDR3 is TGTGCCAGCAGCTCCCCCCAGGGTAGCGGGAGTAACAAGACCCAGTACTTC. This gives the protein CASSSPQGSGSNKTQYF.

V is TRBV18 and J is TRBJ1-5, with D perhaps TRBD1 (6 bases). The CDR3 loop spans 13 amino acids. Trimming cost V 8 bases and J 3 bases, with 11 bases left between them. Germline CDR1 is KGHSH and CDR2 is LQKENI. The CDR3 is CASAGQSNQPQHF. The CDR3 DNA reads as TGTGCCAGCGCGGGACAATCCAATCAGCCCCAGCATTTT.

The chain joins TRBV5-1 to TRBJ2-3, with TRBD2 matching 10 bases. Germline CDR1 SGHRS, CDR2 YFSETQ. This CDR3 has 16 residues. The V segment lost 0 bases and the J segment 3 bases; nucleotides outside the gene matches: 4. The DNA of the CDR3 is TGCGCCAGCAGCTTGGCTTCTAGCGGGAGAACAGATACGCAGTATTTT. It specifies CASSLASSGRTDTQYF.